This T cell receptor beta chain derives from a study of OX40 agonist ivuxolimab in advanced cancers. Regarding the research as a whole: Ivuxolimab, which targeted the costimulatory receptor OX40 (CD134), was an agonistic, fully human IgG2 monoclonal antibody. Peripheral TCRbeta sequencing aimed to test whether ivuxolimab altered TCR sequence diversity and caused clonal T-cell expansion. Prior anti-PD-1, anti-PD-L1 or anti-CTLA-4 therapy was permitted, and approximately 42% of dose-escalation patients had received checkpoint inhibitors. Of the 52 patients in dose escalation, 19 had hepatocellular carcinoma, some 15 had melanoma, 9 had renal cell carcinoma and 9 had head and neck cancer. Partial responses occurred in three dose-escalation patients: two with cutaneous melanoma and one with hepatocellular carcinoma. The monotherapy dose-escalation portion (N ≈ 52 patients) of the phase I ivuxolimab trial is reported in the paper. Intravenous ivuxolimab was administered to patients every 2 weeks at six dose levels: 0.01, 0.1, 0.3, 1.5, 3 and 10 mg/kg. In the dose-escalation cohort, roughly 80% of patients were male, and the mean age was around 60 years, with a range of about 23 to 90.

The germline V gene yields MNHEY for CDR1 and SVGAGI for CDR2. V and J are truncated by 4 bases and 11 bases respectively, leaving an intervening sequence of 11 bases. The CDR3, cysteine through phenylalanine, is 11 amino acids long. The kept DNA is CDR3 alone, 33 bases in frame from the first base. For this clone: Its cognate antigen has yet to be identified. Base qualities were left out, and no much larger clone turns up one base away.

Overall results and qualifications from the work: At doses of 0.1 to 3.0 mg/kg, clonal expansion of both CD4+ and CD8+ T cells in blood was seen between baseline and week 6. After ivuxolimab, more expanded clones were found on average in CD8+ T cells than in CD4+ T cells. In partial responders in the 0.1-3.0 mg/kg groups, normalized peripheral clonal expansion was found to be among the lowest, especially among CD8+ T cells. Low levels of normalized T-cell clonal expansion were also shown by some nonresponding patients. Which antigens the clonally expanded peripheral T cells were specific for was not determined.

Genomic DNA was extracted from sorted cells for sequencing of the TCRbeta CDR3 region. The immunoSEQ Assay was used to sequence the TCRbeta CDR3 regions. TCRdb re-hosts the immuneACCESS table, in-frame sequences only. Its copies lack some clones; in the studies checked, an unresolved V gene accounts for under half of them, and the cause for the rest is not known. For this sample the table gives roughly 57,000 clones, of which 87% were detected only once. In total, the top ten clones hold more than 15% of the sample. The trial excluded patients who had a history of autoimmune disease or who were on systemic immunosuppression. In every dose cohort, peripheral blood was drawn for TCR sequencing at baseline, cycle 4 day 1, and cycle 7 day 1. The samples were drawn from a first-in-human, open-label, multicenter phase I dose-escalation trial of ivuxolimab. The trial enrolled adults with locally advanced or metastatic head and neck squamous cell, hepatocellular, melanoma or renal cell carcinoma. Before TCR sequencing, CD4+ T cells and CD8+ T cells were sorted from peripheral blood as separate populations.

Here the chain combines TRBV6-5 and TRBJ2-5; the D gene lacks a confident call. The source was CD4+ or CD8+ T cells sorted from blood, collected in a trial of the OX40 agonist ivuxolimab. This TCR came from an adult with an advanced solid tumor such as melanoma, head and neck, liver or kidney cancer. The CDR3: CASSSTTRQYF. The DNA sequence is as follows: TGTGCCAGCAGTTCCACGACTCGGCAGTACTTC.